These T cell receptor beta chains were read from a single sample in a study of chemoradiotherapy in HPV16-positive cancers. Sequenced by immunoSEQ multiplex PCR; TCRdb stores in-frame clones only, minus some. The sample records some 1,000 clones, 75% to 90% being singletons. Sequences were derived from tumor tissue, sampled from a patient who underwent chemoradiotherapy. These receptors all stem from a human donor with HPV-associated anogenital cancer. CDR3s include the opening cysteine and the closing phenylalanine or tryptophan. The order of the fields is V gene, J gene, clone size, D gene, CDR3 DNA, CDR3 protein. The D gene is left open where the match is weak. Clone size, where shown, is once, few, many, or a class for clones that have expanded.

>TRBV19|TRBJ1-5|.|.
TGTGCCAGTAGTTTCGGGAGCAATCAGCCCCAGCATTTT
CASSFGSNQPQHF
>TRBV5-4|TRBJ1-1|.|.
TGTGCCAGCAGCTGGGCAAGGGCCAACACTGAAGCTTTCTTT
CASSWARANTEAFF
>TRBV6-5|TRBJ2-3|.|TRBD2
TGTGCCAGCAGTTCCATGGGACTAGCGGGCACAGATACGCAGTATTTT
CASSSMGLAGTDTQYF
>TRBV6-1|TRBJ2-1|.|TRBD2
TGTGCCAGCAGTGACGGAGCTAGCGGGTCCGATGAGCAGTTCTTC
CASSDGASGSDEQFF
>TRBV29-1|TRBJ2-1|.|TRBD1
TGCAGCGACGCGGGACAGGGCCACAATGAGCAGTTCTTC
CSDAGQGHNEQFF
>TRBV5-1|TRBJ1-2|once|TRBD1
TGCGCCAGCAGCCCGAAGACAGGGACTAACTATGGCTACACCTTC
CASSPKTGTNYGYTF
>TRBV7-2|TRBJ2-1|few|.
TGTGCCAGCAGCTTAGCAGCGGGCAACTACAATGAGCAGTTCTTC
CASSLAAGNYNEQFF
>TRBV6-5|TRBJ2-3|.|TRBD1
TGTGCCAGCAGTTGGGGACAGGGACGGACAGATACGCAGTATTTT
CASSWGQGRTDTQYF
>TRBV30|TRBJ1-6|.|.
TGTGCCTGGAGAGGACTCCCGAATTCACCCCTCCACTTT
CAWRGLPNSPLHF
>TRBV5-6|TRBJ2-3|.|.
TGTGCCAGCAGCTTTAGGACAGCTAGCACAGATACGCAGTATTTT
CASSFRTASTDTQYF
>TRBV5-8|TRBJ1-1|.|.
TGTGCCAGCACAGGGGTTGGTGAAGCTTTCTTT
CASTGVGEAFF
>TRBV19|TRBJ2-4|.|.
TGTGCCAGTAGTATGGGGGTCGGGGCCAAAAACATTCAGTACTTC
CASSMGVGAKNIQYF
>TRBV18|TRBJ1-1|.|.
TGTGCCAGCTCACCAGATGGTAAGAACACTGAAGCTTTCTTT
CASSPDGKNTEAFF
>TRBV6-6|TRBJ1-1|.|TRBD1
TGTGCCAGCAGACTTCAAGGACAGGGGAACACTGAAGCTTTCTTT
CASRLQGQGNTEAFF
>TRBV9|TRBJ2-7|.|TRBD1
TGTGCCGCCCGGGACAGGGCCGACGAGCAGTACTTC
CAARDRADEQYF
>TRBV6-1|TRBJ1-1|.|.
TGTGCCAGCAGTGATGTTAGGAACACTGAAGCTTTCTTT
CASSDVRNTEAFF
>TRBV5-1|TRBJ2-6|once|.
TGCGCCAGCAGCTTGGCCGCAGGGGGGGGCTCTGGGGCCAACGTCCTGACTTTC
CASSLAAGGGSGANVLTF
>TRBV5-5|TRBJ1-1|.|.
TGTGCCAGCAGCTTGGAAAGCGGACACTACACTGAAGCTTTCTTT
CASSLESGHYTEAFF
>TRBV6-1|TRBJ2-6|.|.
TGTGCCAGCAGTGGGTTTAAGCAATCTGGGGCCAACGTCCTGACTTTC
CASSGFKQSGANVLTF
>TRBV4-2|TRBJ2-7|.|TRBD1
TGTGCCAGCAGCCAAGAAGGTCTGGGACAGGGGAACCACGAGCAGTACTTC
CASSQEGLGQGNHEQYF
>TRBV5-3|TRBJ1-5|.|.
TGTGCCAGAAGCGCTCCTTTCAGAGATAGCAATCAGCCCCAGCATTTT
CARSAPFRDSNQPQHF
>TRBV27|TRBJ2-3|.|.
TGTGCCAGCAGTTTATTGGGGGCTAGCACAGATACGCAGTATTTT
CASSLLGASTDTQYF
>TRBV5-5|TRBJ2-2|.|.
TGTGCCAGCAGCTTTTCTGCCCCTAGGACGGCCACCGGGGAGCTGTTTTTT
CASSFSAPRTATGELFF